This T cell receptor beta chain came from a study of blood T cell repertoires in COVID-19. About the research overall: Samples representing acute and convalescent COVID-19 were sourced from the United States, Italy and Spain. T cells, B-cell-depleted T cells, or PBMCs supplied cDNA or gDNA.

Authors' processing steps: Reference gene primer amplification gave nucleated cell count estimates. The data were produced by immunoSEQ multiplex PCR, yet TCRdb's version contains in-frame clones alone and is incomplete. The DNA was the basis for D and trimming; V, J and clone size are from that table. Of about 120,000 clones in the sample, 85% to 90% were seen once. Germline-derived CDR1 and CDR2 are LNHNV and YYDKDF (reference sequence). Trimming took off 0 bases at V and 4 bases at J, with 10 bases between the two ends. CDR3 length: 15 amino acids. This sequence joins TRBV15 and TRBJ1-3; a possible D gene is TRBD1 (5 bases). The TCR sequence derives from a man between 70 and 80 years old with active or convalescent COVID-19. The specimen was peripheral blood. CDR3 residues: CATSREAGKGNTIYF. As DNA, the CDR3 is TGTGCCACCAGCAGAGAAGCAGGGAAGGGAAACACCATATATTTT.